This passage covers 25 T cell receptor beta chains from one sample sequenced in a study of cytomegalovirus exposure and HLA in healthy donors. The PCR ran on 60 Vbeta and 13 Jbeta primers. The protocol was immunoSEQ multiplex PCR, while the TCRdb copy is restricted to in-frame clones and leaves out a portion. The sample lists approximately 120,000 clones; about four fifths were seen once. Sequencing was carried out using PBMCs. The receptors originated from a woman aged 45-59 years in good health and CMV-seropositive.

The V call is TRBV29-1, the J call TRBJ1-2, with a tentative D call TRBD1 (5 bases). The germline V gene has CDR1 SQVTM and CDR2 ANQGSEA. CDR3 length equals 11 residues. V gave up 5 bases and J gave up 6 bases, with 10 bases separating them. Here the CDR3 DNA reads TGCAGCGTTCAAAACAGGAATGGCTACACCTTC. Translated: CSVQNRNGYTF.

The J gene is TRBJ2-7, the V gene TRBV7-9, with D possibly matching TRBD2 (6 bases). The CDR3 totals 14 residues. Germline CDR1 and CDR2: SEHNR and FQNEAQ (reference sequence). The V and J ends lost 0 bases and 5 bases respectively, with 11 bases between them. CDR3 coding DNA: TGTGCCAGCAGCTTAGCCGGGAGTAACGACGAGCAGTACTTC. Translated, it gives CASSLAGSNDEQYF.

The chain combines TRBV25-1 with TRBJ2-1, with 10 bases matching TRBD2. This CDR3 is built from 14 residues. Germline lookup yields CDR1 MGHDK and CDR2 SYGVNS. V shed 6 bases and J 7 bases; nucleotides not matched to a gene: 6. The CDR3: CASRGDSGGNEQFF. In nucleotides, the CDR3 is TGTGCCAGCAGAGGGGATAGCGGGGGGAATGAGCAGTTCTTC. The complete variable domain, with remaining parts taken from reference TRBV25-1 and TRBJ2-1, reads EADIYQTPRYLVIGTGKKITLECSQTMGHDKMYWYQQDPGMELHLIHYSYGVNSTEKGDLSSESTVSRIRTEHFPLTLESARPSHTSQYLCASRGDSGGNEQFFGPGTRLTVL.

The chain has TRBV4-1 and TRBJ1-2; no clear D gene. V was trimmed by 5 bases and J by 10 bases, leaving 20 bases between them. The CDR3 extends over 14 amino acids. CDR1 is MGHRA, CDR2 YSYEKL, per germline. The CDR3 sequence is CASSTPGRTPPYTF. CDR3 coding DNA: TGCGCCAGCAGCACCCCCGGCAGGACTCCCCCCTACACCTTC.

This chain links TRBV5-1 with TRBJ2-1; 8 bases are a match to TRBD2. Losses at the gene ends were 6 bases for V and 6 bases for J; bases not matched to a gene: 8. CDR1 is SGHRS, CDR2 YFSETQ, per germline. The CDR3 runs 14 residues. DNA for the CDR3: TGCGCCAGCATATCGGGAGGGCCAGGCAATGAGCAGTTCTTC. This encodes CASISGGPGNEQFF.

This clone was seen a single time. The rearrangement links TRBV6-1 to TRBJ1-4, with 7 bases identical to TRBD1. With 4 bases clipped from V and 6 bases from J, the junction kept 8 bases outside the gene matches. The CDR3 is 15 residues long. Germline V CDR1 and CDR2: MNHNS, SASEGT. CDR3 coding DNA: TGTGCCAGCAGTGTTACGACAGGGTGGGATGAAAAACTGTTTTTT. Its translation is CASSVTTGWDEKLFF.

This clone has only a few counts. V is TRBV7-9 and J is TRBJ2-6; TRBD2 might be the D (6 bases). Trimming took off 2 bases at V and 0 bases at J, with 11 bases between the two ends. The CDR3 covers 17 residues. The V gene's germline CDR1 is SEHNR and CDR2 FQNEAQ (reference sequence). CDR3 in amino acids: CASSLQGGNSGANVLTF. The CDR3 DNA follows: TGTGCCAGCAGCTTACAAGGCGGGAACTCTGGGGCCAACGTCCTGACTTTC.

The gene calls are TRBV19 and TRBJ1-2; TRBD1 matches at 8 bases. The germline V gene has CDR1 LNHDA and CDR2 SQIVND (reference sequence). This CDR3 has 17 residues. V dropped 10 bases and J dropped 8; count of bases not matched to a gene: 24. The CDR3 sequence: CATRNPGQGEEYKGYTF. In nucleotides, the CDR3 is TGTGCCACTCGGAATCCCGGACAGGGCGAAGAATATAAGGGCTACACCTTC.

This CDR3 is CATSSDLGGQETQYF. CDR3 sequence (DNA): TGTGCCACCAGCAGTGATTTAGGGGGCCAAGAGACCCAGTACTTC. This rearrangement joins TRBV2 to TRBJ2-5; D is possibly TRBD1 (6 bases). Germline V CDR1 and CDR2: SNHLY, FYNNEI. This CDR3 contains 15 residues. V was trimmed by 10 bases and J by 1 base, leaving 19 bases between them.

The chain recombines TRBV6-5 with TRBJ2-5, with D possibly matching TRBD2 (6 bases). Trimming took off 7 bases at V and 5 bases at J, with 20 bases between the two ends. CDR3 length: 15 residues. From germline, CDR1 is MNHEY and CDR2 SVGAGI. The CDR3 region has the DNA TGTGCCAGCATTCGCAACCCCGGAGGGCGGGAGACCCAGTACTTC. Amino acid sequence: CASIRNPGGRETQYF.

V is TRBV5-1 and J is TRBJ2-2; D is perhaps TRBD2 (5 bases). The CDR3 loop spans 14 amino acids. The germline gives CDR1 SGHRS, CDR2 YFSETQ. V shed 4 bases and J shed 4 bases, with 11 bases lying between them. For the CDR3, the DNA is TGCGCCAGCAGCCCCATGGGGAGCACCGGGGAGCTGTTTTTT. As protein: CASSPMGSTGELFF.

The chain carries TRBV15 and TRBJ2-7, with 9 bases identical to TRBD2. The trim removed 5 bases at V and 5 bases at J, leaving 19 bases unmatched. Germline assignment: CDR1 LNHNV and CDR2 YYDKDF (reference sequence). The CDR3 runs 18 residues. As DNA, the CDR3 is TGTGCCACCAGCGCCCTTCTTGGACGGGGCGGGGGGGCCCACGAGCAGTACTTC. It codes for CATSALLGRGGGAHEQYF.

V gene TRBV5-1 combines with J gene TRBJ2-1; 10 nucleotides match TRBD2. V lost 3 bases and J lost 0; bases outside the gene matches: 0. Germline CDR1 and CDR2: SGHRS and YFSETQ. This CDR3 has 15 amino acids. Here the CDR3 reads CASSSSGSSYNEQFF. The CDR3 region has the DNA TGCGCCAGCAGCTCTAGCGGGAGCTCCTACAATGAGCAGTTCTTC.

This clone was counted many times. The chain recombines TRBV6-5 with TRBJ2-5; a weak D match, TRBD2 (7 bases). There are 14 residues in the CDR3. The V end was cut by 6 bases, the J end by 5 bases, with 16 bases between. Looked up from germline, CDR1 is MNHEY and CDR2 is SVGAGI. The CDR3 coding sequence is TGTGCCAGCAGACTATACGGGGGGCATGAGACCCAGTACTTC. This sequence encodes CASRLYGGHETQYF.

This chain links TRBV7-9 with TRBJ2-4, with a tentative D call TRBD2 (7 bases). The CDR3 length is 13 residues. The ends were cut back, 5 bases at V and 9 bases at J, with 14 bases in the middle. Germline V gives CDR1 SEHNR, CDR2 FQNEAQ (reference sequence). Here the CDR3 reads CASSRRGEGIQYF. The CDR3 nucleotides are TGTGCCAGCAGCCGTAGGGGGGAGGGCATTCAGTACTTC.

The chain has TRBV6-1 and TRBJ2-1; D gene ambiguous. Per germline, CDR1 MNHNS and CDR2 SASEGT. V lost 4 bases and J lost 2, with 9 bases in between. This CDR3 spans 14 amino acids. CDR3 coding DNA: TGTGCCAGCAGTGCAGGCAGAACCTACAATGAGCAGTTCTTC. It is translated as CASSAGRTYNEQFF.

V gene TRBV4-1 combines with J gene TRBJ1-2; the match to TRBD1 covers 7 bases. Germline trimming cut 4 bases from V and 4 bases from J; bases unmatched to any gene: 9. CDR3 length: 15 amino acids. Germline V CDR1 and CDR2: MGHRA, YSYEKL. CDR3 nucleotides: TGCGCCAGCAGCCCCGGGACAGACAACCTCTATGGCTACACCTTC. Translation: CASSPGTDNLYGYTF.

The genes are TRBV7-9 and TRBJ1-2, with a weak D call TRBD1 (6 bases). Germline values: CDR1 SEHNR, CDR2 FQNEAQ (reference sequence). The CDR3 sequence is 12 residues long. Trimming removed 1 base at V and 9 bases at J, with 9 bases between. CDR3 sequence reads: CASSLGQGSYTF. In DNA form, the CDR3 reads TGTGCCAGCAGCTTAGGTCAGGGGAGCTACACCTTC.

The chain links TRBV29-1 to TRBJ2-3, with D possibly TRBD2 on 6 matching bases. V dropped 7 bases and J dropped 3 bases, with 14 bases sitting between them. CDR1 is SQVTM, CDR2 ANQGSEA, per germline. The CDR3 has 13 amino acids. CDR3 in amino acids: CSARAGPTDTQYF. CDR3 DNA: TGCAGCGCCCGGGCGGGGCCTACAGATACGCAGTATTTT.

DNA for the CDR3: TGCGCCAGCAGCTTGGACGGGAGCGGGTCTAGCACAGATACGCAGTATTTT. It encodes CASSLDGSGSSTDTQYF. V usage is TRBV5-1 and J usage is TRBJ2-3, with D possibly TRBD2 on 6 matching bases. The V and J ends lost 0 bases and 0 bases respectively, with 14 bases between them. The CDR3 has 17 amino acids. Germline CDR1 and CDR2: SGHRS and YFSETQ. Full variable domain (rest looked up from reference TRBV5-1 and TRBJ2-3): KAGVTQTPRYLIKTRGQQVTLSCSPISGHRSVSWYQQTPGQGLQFLFEYFSETQRNKGNFPGRFSGRQFSNSRSEMNVSTLELGDSALYLCASSLDGSGSSTDTQYFGPGTRLTVL.

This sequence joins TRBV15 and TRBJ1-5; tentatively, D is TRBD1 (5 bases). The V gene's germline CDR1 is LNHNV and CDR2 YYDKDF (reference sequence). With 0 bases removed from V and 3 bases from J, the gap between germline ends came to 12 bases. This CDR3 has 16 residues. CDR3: CATSRDGWGDNQPQHF. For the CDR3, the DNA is TGTGCCACCAGCAGAGATGGATGGGGCGACAATCAGCCCCAGCATTTT.

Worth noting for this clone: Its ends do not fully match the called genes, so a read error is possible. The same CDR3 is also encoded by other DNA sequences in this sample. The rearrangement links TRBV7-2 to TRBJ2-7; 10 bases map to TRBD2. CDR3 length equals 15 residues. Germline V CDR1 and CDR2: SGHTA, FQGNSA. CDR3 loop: CASSLSSGGAIEQYF. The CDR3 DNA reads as TGTGCCAGTAGCTTAAGCAGCGGGGGGGCGATCGAGCAGTACTTC.

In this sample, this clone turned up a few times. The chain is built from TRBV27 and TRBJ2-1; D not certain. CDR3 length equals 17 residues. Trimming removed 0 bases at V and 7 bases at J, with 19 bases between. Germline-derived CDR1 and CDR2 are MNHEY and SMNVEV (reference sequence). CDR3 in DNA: TGTGCCAGCAGTTTATCGCGGAAGACTCGTGCGGTGAATGAGCAGTTCTTC. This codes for CASSLSRKTRAVNEQFF.

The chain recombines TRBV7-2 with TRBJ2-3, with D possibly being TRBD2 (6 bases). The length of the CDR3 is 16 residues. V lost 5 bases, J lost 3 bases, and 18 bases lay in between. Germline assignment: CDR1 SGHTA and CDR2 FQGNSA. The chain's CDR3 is CASSPLAAPRTDTQYF. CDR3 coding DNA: TGTGCCAGCAGCCCTTTAGCGGCCCCTCGAACAGATACGCAGTATTTT.

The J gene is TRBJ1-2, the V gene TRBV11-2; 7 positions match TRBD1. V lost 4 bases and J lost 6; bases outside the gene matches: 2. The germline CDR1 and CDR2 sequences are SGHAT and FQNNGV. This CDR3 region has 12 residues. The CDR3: CASSSGQDGYTF. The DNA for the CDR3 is TGTGCCAGCAGCTCAGGACAGGATGGCTACACCTTC.